The T cell receptor (beta chain) described here comes from a study of response to subunit inactivated influenza vaccine. Losses at the gene ends were 3 bases for V and 5 bases for J; bases not matched to a gene: 4. CDR1 is SGHRS, CDR2 YFSETQ, per germline. The CDR3 runs 16 residues. One entry per CDR3 protein results from TCRdb running MiXCR on the RT-PCR reads. The data hold 450,000 to 500,000 distinct CDR3 sequences, with 10% to 11% observed a single time. Worth noting for this clonotype: Its matching antigen is unknown.

Points from the study as a whole: Authors suggested few new T cells are recruited by each seasonal influenza vaccination.

The sample here was PBMCs from blood, taken around seven weeks after vaccination. This chain uses TRBV5-1 with TRBJ2-1; TRBD2 agrees at 14 bases. The sequence derives from a man aged 50 or older who received an inactivated influenza vaccine. The CDR3 protein is CASSSGLAGGNNEQFF. CDR3 DNA sequence: TGCGCCAGCAGCTCCGGACTAGCGGGGGGAAACAATGAGCAGTTCTTC.